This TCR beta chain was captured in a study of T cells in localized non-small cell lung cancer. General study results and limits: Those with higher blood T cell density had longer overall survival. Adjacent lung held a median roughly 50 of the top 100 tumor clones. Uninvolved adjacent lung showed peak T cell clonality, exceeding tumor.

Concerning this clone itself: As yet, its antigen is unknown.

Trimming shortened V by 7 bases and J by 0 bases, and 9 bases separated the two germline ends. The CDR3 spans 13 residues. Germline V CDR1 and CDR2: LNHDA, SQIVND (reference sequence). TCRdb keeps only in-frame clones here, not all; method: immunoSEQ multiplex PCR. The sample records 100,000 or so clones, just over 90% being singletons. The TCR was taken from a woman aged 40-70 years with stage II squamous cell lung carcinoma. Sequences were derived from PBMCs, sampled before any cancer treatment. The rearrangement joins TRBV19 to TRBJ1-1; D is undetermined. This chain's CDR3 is CASTSPLNTEAFF. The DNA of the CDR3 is TGTGCCAGTACCTCCCCCCTGAACACTGAAGCTTTCTTT.